One sample yielded the 16 T cell receptor beta chains listed below, sequenced in a study of blood T cell repertoires in COVID-19. Clones were read by immunoSEQ multiplex PCR, and TCRdb kept only the in-frame ones, dropping some. The sample shows about 210,000 clones, 90% to 95% of them seen only once. The source material was peripheral blood. Receptors originate from a man aged 25 to 40 with acute or convalescent COVID-19.

This clone was detected only a few times. The chain employs TRBV11-1 and TRBJ1-2; D remains unclear. The CDR3 is 13 amino acids. V lost 0 bases, J lost 4 bases, and 6 bases lay in between. Germline-derived CDR1 and CDR2 are SGHAT and FQDESV (reference sequence). The CDR3 region is CASSLAPSYGYTF. CDR3 bases: TGTGCCAGCAGCTTAGCTCCTAGCTATGGCTACACCTTC.

V is TRBV28 and J is TRBJ1-3; a weak D match, TRBD1 (6 bases). Looked up from germline, CDR1 is MDHEN and CDR2 is SYDVKM. V gave up 7 bases and J gave up 9 bases, with 22 bases separating them. The CDR3 length is 15 residues. For the CDR3, the DNA is TGTGCCAGCACTTTCGGCAGGGACATCCCCCGCACCATATATTTT. It translates to CASTFGRDIPRTIYF.

In its sample, this clone was seen once. The rearrangement links TRBV28 to TRBJ1-5; tentatively, D is TRBD1 (6 bases). The CDR3 is made up of 14 amino acids. V shed 6 bases and J shed 5 bases, with 14 bases lying between them. Germline V gene data show CDR1 as MDHEN and CDR2 as SYDVKM. CDR3 in DNA: TGTGCCAGCAGCAATACAGGGATGGATCAGCCCCAGCATTTT. Amino acids: CASSNTGMDQPQHF.

This sequence joins TRBV5-4 and TRBJ2-2; 10 bases match TRBD2. Trimming removed 0 bases from V and 4 bases from J; junction bases left unmatched: 12. Germline V lookup: CDR1 SGHNT, CDR2 YYREEE (reference sequence). CDR3 length: 19 residues. CDR3 sequence reads: CASSLGSVAGGRATGELFF. CDR3 coding DNA: TGTGCCAGCAGCTTGGGGTCCGTAGCGGGAGGCCGGGCCACCGGGGAGCTGTTTTTT.

This chain joins TRBV29-1 and TRBJ2-7; 9 nucleotides align to TRBD1. The V gene's germline CDR1 is SQVTM and CDR2 ANQGSEA. Unmatched junction bases numbered 9, after V lost 4 bases and J lost 5 bases. The CDR3 contains 14 residues. In DNA, the CDR3 is TGCAGCGTTGGGCACCGGGACAGGGTGCACGAGCAGTACTTC. Protein product: CSVGHRDRVHEQYF.

V gene TRBV13 combines with J gene TRBJ2-2, with 12 bases lining up with TRBD1. Germline lookup yields CDR1 PRHDT and CDR2 FYEKMQ (reference sequence). V dropped 4 bases and J dropped 3; count of bases not matched to a gene: 6. This CDR3 is built from 17 residues. This chain's CDR3 is CASSSTGTGGYTGELFF. The CDR3 nucleotides are TGTGCCAGCAGCTCCACCGGGACAGGGGGCTACACCGGGGAGCTGTTTTTT.

This clone was seen a single time. The chain's CDR3 is CASKRQANTEAFF. CDR3 coding DNA: TGTGCCAGCAAGAGACAGGCGAACACTGAAGCTTTCTTT. V is TRBV12-3 or TRBV12-4 and J is TRBJ1-1, with D tentatively TRBD1 (6 bases). The CDR3 totals 13 residues. The ends were cut back, 7 bases at V and 1 base at J, with 10 bases in the middle.

The CDR3 here is CASSVGGTTAYEQYF. CDR3 coding DNA: TGTGCCAGCAGCGTAGGGGGGACAACTGCCTACGAGCAGTACTTC. This chain uses TRBV9 with TRBJ2-7; D is perhaps TRBD1 (6 bases). Germline loops: CDR1 SGDLS, CDR2 YYNGEE. CDR3 length: 15 amino acids. Trimming shortened V by 0 bases and J by 2 bases, and 12 bases separated the two germline ends. The whole variable domain, remainder taken from reference TRBV9 and TRBJ2-7, is DSGVTQTPKHLITATGQRVTLRCSPRSGDLSVYWYQQSLDQGLQFLIQYYNGEERAKGNILERFSAQQFPDLHSELNLSSLELGDSALYFCASSVGGTTAYEQYFGPGTRLTVT.

This chain joins TRBV28 and TRBJ1-2; TRBD1 might be the D (5 bases). V was pared by 1 base and J by 4 bases, with 10 bases between. The CDR3 contains 14 residues. The germline CDR1 and CDR2 sequences are MDHEN and SYDVKM. CDR3 protein: CASSLYRGGYGYTF. CDR3 bases: TGTGCCAGCAGTTTATATAGGGGCGGCTATGGCTACACCTTC.

A word on this clone: At one end, the junction sequence differs from germline, possibly due to a read error. This chain links TRBV6-5 with TRBJ1-3, with unresolved D. The germline gives CDR1 MNHEY, CDR2 SVGAGI. The CDR3 sequence is 13 residues long. CDR3 amino acids: CACRRGSGNTIYF. The CDR3 coding sequence is TGTGCCTGCAGACGGGGCTCTGGAAACACCATATATTTT.

This chain uses TRBV15 with TRBJ1-2; D ambiguous. Trimming took off 0 bases at V and 4 bases at J, with 18 bases between the two ends. The CDR3 is made up of 17 amino acids. Germline V gene lookup returns CDR1 LNHNV and CDR2 YYDKDF (reference sequence). The CDR3 sequence: CATSRDHVAQSRYGYTF. The CDR3 DNA is TGTGCCACCAGCAGAGATCATGTCGCACAGAGTCGCTATGGCTACACCTTC. Full variable domain (outside the CDR3, taken from reference TRBV15 and TRBJ1-2): DAMVIQNPRYQVTQFGKPVTLSCSQTLNHNVMYWYQQKSSQAPKLLFHYYDKDFNNEADTPDNFQSRRPNTSFCFLDIRSPGLGDTAMYLCATSRDHVAQSRYGYTFGSGTRLTVV.

The gene calls are TRBV29-1 and TRBJ2-5; D unclear. The CDR3 runs to 13 residues. V lost 8 bases and J lost 4, with 17 bases in between. Germline CDR1 is SQVTM and CDR2 is ANQGSEA. The CDR3, as DNA: TGCAGCTCAGAAGACGCCCCGGGAGAGACCCAGTACTTC. It yields the protein CSSEDAPGETQYF.

This chain uses TRBV24-1 with TRBJ2-2; D unclear. The CDR3 loop spans 14 amino acids. Germline CDR1 reads KGHDR; CDR2 reads SFDVKD. Trimming shortened V by 8 bases and J by 3 bases, and 12 bases separated the two germline ends. Here the CDR3 DNA reads TGTGCCACCAAATCTGCAGGCTACACCGGGGAGCTGTTTTTT. Translated, it gives CATKSAGYTGELFF.

The chain recombines TRBV25-1 with TRBJ1-3; D is ambiguous. The CDR3 has 13 amino acids. Trimming took 2 bases from V and 5 from J, leaving 7 bases between them. Germline values: CDR1 MGHDK, CDR2 SYGVNS. CDR3 loop: CASSEATRNTIYF. DNA of the CDR3: TGTGCCAGCAGTGAAGCAACTAGAAACACCATATATTTT.

The rearrangement uses TRBV19 and TRBJ1-5, with unresolved D. This CDR3 region has 14 residues. Looked up from germline, CDR1 is LNHDA and CDR2 is SQIVND (reference sequence). V was cut by 4 bases and J by 5 bases, with 12 bases left in between. The CDR3 protein is CASSRQSGDQPQHF. CDR3 nucleotide sequence: TGTGCCAGTAGTAGACAAAGCGGGGATCAGCCCCAGCATTTT.

This sequence joins TRBV5-4 and TRBJ2-1; 14 bases are a match to TRBD2. The CDR3 covers 18 residues. The germline V gene encodes CDR1 SGHNT and CDR2 YYREEE (reference sequence). The junction had 9 bases not matched to a gene; V was cut back by 4 bases and J by 3 bases. CDR3 protein: CASSIHPTSGRVYNEQFF. The CDR3 bases are TGTGCCAGCAGCATCCACCCGACTAGCGGGAGGGTCTACAATGAGCAGTTCTTC. The variable domain in full, completed from reference TRBV5-4 and TRBJ2-1, reads ETGVTQSPTHLIKTRGQQVTLRCSSQSGHNTVSWYQQALGQGPQFIFQYYREEENGRGNFPPRFSGLQFPNYSSELNVNALELDDSALYLCASSIHPTSGRVYNEQFFGPGTRLTVL.